These 3 T cell receptor beta chains came from one sample sequenced in a study of cytomegalovirus exposure and HLA in healthy donors. This table comes from immunoSEQ multiplex PCR, and its TCRdb copy is limited to in-frame clones, with some not included. The data contain roughly 100,000 clones, about 95% of them singletons. Sample: PBMCs. These receptors were taken from a woman younger than 30 in good health and CMV-seronegative.

Comments on this clone: Compared with germline, one end of the junction differs, possibly owing to a read error. The chain is built from TRBV9 and TRBJ1-1; TRBD1 might be the D (5 bases). Germline V lookup: CDR1 SGDLS, CDR2 YYNGEE. The length of the CDR3 is 10 residues. Written as DNA, the CDR3 is TGTGCCAGCAGCCCCGCGGGGACGGGGTTT. It specifies CASSPAGTGF.

V is TRBV11-3 and J is TRBJ2-7, with 7 bases lining up with TRBD1. J lost 4 bases, V lost 3 bases, and 6 bases had no gene match. The germline V gene encodes CDR1 SGHNT and CDR2 YENEEA. The CDR3 spans 14 residues. CDR3 protein: CASSFRDRDYEQYF. The CDR3, as DNA: TGTGCCAGCAGCTTTCGGGACAGAGATTACGAGCAGTACTTC. The whole variable domain, filled in from reference TRBV11-3 and TRBJ2-7, reads EAGVVQSPRYKIIEKKQPVAFWCNPISGHNTLYWYLQNLGQGPELLIRYENEEAVDDSQLPKDRFSAERLKGVDSTLKIQPAELGDSAVYLCASSFRDRDYEQYFGPGTRLTVT.

The V and J genes are TRBV5-5 and TRBJ1-4; D is unclear. Germline V gene data show CDR1 as SGHKS and CDR2 as YYEKEE (reference sequence). V lost 0 bases to trimming and J lost 0 bases, with 6 bases between them. The CDR3 covers 15 residues. The CDR3 DNA sequence: TGTGCCAGCAGCTTGGGCGGTGCAACTAATGAAAAACTGTTTTTT. This gives the protein CASSLGGATNEKLFF.